This T cell receptor (beta chain) was documented in a study of T cells expressing NK-cell markers. CDR3 size: 15 residues. The germline V gene has CDR1 SGHTA and CDR2 FQGNSA. Study-wide results and limits: Dominant NKG2C+ clonotypes accounted for about 1.0-8% of CD8+ T cells in a handful of donors. It remained uncertain whether the expanded NKG2C+ T cell clones were specific for HCMV antigens. For a handful of donors, these clonotypes were likewise the leading ones in the CD3+CD56-NKG2C+ fraction.

Worth noting for this clonotype: What it binds is unknown.

TCRdb reanalyzed the 5' RACE reads and collapses them to one entry per CDR3 protein, without DNA. The listing records hundreds of thousands of distinct CDR3 sequences. The rearrangement joins TRBV7-2 to TRBJ2-5. What was sequenced was blood T cells: a sorted CD56 or NKG2C T cell subset, CD4+ or CD8+ T cells, or bulk PBMC T cells (not recorded which). The source of this sequence is a man younger than 35 in good health. CDR3 residues: CASSPYTTRRETQYF.